These T cell receptor beta chains were read from a single sample in a study of T cells after yellow fever vaccination. Each CDR3 protein gets one entry after TCRdb re-called the 5' RACE reads with MiXCR. Here the sample spans roughly 340,000 distinct CDR3 sequences, roughly 4.3% being singletons. This sample comprised PBMCs, obtained 5 days after the yellow fever booster vaccination. The receptors originated from a man younger than 35 who received the YFV17D yellow fever vaccine. Both conserved end residues are trimmed from each CDR3.

j_call,v_call,cdr3_length,cdr3_aa
TRBJ1-6,TRBV7-2,11,ASLGQLNSPLH
TRBJ2-1,TRBV6-1,12,ASSETALHNEQF
TRBJ1-2,TRBV7-2,11,ASSPQETYGYT
TRBJ1-2,TRBV29-1,10,SVELAGVGYT
TRBJ2-7,TRBV14,13,ASSHPGQGYYEQY
TRBJ2-2,TRBV2,13,ASSKVGQAPGELF
TRBJ2-1,TRBV6-5,14,ASSYRWRGGENEQF
TRBJ2-3,TRBV7-2,12,ASSPSGSTDTQY
TRBJ1-5,TRBV12-3/TRBV12-4,14,ASSFGQGGTNQPQH
TRBJ1-1,TRBV3-1,9,ASSRQGKAF
TRBJ2-1,TRBV28,11,ASSLAWEGQQF
TRBJ2-1,TRBV5-1,14,ASSSGGTGDVDEQF